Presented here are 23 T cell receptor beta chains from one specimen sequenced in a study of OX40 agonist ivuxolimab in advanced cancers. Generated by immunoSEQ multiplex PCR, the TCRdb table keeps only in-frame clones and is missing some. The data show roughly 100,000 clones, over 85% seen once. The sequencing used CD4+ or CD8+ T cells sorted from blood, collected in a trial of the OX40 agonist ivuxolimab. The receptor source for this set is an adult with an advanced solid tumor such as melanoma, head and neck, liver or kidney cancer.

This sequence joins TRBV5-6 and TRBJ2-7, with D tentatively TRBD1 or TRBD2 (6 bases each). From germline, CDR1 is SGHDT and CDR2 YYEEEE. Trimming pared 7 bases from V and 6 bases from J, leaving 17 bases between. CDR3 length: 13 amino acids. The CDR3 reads CASGTVGGPEQYF. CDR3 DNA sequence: TGTGCCAGCGGAACCGTTGGGGGGCCCGAGCAGTACTTC.

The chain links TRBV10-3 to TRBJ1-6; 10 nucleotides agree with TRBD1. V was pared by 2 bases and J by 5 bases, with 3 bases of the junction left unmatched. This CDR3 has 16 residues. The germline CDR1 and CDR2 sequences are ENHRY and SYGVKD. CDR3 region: CAISETGQGDNSPLHF. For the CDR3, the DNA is TGTGCCATCAGTGAGACTGGACAGGGGGATAATTCACCCCTCCACTTT.

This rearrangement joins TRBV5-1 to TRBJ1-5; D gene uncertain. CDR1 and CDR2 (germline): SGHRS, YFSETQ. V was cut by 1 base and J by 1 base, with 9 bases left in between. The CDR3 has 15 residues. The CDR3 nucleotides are TGCGCCAGCAGCTTGAGCGGGCAGAGCAATCAGCCCCAGCATTTT. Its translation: CASSLSGQSNQPQHF.

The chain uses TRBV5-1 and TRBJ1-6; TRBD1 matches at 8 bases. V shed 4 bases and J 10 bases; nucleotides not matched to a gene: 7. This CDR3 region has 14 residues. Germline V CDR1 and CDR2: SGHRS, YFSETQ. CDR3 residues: CASSPGQVNSPLHF. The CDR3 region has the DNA TGCGCCAGCAGCCCGGGACAGGTAAACTCACCCCTCCACTTT.

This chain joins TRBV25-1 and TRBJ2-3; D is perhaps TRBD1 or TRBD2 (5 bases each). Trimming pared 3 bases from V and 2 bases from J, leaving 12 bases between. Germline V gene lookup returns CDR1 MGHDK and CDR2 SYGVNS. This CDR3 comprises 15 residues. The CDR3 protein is CASSEVRGPTDTQYF. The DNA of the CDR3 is TGTGCCAGCAGTGAGGTTCGGGGCCCCACAGATACGCAGTATTTT.

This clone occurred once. This chain's CDR3 is CASSPGGAGTGELFF. CDR3 nucleotide sequence: TGTGCCAGCAGCCCCGGGGGGGCGGGCACCGGGGAGCTGTTTTTT. This chain joins TRBV7-8 and TRBJ2-2; 8 nucleotides line up with TRBD2. Losses at the gene ends were 5 bases for V and 4 bases for J; bases not matched to a gene: 6. CDR1 is SGHVS and CDR2 is FQNEAQ in the germline V gene. This CDR3 region has 15 residues.

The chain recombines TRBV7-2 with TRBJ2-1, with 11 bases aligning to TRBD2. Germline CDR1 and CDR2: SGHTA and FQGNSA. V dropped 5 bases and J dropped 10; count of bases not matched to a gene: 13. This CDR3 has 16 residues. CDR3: CASSTYLAGGRGEQFF. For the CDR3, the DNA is TGTGCCAGCAGCACCTACCTAGCGGGGGGACGCGGGGAGCAGTTCTTC. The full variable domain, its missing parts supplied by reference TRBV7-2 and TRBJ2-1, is GAGVSQSPSNKVTEKGKDVELRCDPISGHTALYWYRQSLGQGLEFLIYFQGNSAPDKSGLPSDRFSAERTGGSVSTLTIQRTQQEDSAVYLCASSTYLAGGRGEQFFGPGTRLTVL.

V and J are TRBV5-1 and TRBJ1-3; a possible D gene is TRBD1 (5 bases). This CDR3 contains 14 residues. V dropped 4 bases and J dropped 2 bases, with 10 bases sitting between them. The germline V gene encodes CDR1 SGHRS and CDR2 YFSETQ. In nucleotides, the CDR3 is TGCGCCAGCAGCCAAGGGACGCCTGGAAACACCATATATTTT. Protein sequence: CASSQGTPGNTIYF. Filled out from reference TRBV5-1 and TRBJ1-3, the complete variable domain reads KAGVTQTPRYLIKTRGQQVTLSCSPISGHRSVSWYQQTPGQGLQFLFEYFSETQRNKGNFPGRFSGRQFSNSRSEMNVSTLELGDSALYLCASSQGTPGNTIYFGEGSWLTVV.

Here the CDR3 reads CATKMEGTGELFF. The CDR3 nucleotides read TGTGCCACTAAGATGGAGGGGACCGGGGAGCTGTTTTTT. The chain joins TRBV6-6 to TRBJ2-2, with D possibly matching TRBD2 (6 bases). The CDR3 length is 13 residues. Trimming took 10 bases from V and 5 from J, leaving 14 bases between them. Germline-derived CDR1 and CDR2 are MNHNY and SVGAGI (reference sequence).

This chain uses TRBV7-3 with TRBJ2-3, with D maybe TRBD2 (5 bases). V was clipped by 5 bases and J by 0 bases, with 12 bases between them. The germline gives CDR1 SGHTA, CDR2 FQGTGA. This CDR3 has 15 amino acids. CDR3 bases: TGTGCCAGCAGCATAAGTCGGACTAGCACAGATACGCAGTATTTT. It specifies CASSISRTSTDTQYF. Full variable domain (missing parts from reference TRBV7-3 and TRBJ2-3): GAGVSQTPSNKVTEKGKYVELRCDPISGHTALYWYRQSLGQGPEFLIYFQGTGAADDSGLPNDRFFAVRPEGSVSTLKIQRTERGDSAVYLCASSISRTSTDTQYFGPGTRLTVL.

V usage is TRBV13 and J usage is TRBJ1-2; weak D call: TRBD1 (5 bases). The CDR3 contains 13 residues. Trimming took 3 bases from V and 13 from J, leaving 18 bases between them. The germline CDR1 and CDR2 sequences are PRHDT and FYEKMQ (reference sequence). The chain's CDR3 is CASSFGAPYPGTF. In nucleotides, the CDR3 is TGTGCCAGCAGCTTTGGGGCTCCATACCCTGGCACCTTC.

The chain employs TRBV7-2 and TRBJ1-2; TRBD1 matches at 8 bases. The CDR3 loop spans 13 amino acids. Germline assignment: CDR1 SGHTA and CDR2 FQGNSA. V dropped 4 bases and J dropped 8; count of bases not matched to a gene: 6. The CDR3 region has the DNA TGTGCCAGCAGCTCGGACAGGGCGGCAGGCTACACCTTC. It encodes CASSSDRAAGYTF.

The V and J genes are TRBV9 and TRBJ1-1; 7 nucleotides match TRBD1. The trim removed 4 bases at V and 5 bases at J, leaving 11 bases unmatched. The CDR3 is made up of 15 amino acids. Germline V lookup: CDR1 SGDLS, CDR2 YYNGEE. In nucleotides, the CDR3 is TGTGCCAGCAGCAAGGGACAGCCAGGGGGGACTGAAGCTTTCTTT. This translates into CASSKGQPGGTEAFF.

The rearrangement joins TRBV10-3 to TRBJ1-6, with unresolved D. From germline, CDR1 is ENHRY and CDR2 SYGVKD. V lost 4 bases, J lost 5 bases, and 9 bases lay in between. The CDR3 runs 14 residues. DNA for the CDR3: TGTGCCATCAGTGTGACGGTAGATAATTCACCCCTCCACTTT. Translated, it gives CAISVTVDNSPLHF.

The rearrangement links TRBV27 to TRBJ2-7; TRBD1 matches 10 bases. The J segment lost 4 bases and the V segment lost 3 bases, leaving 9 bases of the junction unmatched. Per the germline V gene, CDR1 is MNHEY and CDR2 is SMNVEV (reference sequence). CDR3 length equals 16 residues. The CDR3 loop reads CASSFFGGQGSYEQYF. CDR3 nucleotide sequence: TGTGCCAGCAGTTTCTTTGGGGGACAGGGGTCGTACGAGCAGTACTTC.

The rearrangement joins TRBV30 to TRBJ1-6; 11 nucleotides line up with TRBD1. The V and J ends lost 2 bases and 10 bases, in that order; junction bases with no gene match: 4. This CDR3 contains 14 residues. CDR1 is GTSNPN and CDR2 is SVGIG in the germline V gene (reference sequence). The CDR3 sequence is CAWSTGQGVSPLHF. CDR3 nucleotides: TGTGCCTGGAGTACGGGACAGGGGGTCTCACCCCTCCACTTT.

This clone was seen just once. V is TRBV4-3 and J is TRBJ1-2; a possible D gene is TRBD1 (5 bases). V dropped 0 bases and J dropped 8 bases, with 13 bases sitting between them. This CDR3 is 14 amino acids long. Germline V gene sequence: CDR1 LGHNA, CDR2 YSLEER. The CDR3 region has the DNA TGCGCCAGCAGCCAAGATCGGGGACCCCCAGGCTACACCTTC. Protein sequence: CASSQDRGPPGYTF.

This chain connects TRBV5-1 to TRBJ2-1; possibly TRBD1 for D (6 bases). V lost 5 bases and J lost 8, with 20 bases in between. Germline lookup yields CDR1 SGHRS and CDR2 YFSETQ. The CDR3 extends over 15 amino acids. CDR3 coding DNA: TGCGCCAGCAGGAAAGGGACATCCCTTTTCGATGAGCAGTTCTTC. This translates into CASRKGTSLFDEQFF.

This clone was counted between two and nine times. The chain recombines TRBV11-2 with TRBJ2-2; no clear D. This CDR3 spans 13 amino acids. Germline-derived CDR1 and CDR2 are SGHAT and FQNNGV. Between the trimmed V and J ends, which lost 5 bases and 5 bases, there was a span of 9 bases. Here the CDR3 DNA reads TGTGCCAGCAGCGTCCGGGTTACCGGGGAGCTGTTTTTT. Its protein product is CASSVRVTGELFF.

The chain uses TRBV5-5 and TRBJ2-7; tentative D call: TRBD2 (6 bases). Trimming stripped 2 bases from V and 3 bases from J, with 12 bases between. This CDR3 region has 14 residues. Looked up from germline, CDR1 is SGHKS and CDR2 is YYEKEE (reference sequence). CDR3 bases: TGTGCCAGCAGCTTTGGTGGGGGAGGCTACGAGCAGTACTTC. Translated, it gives CASSFGGGGYEQYF.

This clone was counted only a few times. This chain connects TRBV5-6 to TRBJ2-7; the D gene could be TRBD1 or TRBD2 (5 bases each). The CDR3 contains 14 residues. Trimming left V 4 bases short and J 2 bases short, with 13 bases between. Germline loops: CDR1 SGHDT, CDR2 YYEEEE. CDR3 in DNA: TGTGCCAGCAGCCTGGGGACGGGGCCCTACGAGCAGTACTTC. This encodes CASSLGTGPYEQYF.

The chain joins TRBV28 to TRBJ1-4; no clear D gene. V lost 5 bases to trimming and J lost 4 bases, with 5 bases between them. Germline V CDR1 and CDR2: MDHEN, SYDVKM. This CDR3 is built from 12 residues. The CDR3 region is CASSSRNEKLFF. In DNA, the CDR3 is TGTGCCAGCAGTAGTCGTAATGAAAAACTGTTTTTT.

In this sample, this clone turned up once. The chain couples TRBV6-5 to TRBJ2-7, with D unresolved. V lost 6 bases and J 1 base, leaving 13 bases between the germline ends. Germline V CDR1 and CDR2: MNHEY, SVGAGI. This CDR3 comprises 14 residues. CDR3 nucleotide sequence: TGTGCCAGCAGCGGACGCCATTCGTCCTACGAGCAGTACTTC. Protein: CASSGRHSSYEQYF.